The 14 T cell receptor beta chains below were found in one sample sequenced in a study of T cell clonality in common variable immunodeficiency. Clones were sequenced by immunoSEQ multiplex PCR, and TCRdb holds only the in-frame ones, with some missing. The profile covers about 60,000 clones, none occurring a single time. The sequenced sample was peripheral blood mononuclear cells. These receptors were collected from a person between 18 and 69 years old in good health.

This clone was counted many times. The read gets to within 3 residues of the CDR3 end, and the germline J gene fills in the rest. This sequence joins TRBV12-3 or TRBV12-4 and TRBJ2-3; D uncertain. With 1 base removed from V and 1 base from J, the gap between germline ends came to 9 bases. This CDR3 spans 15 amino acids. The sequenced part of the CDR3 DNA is TGTGCCAGCAGTTTAGGGCGGAGAGGCACAGATACG. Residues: CASSLGRRGTDT. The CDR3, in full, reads CASSLGRRGTDTQYF.

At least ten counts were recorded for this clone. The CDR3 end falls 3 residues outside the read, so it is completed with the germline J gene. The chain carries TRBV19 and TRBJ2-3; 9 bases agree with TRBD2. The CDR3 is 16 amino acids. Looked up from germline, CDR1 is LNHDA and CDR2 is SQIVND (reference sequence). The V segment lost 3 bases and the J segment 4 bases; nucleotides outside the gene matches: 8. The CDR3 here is CASSILFSGRSDTQYF. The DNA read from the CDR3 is TGTGCCAGTAGTATTCTTTTTAGCGGGAGATCAGATACG. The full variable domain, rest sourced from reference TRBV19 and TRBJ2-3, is DGGITQSPKYLFRKEGQNVTLSCEQNLNHDAMYWYRQDPGQGLRLIYYSQIVNDFQKGDIAEGYSVSREKKESFPLTVTSAQKNPTAFYLCASSILFSGRSDTQYFGPGTRLTVL.

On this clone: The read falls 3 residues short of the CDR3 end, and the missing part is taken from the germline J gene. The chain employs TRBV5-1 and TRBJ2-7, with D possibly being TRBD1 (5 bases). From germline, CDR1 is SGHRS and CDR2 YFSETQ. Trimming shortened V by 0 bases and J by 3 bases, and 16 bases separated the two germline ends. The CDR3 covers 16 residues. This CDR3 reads CASSLEHGQGIYEQYF. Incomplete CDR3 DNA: TGCGCCAGCAGCTTGGAGCATGGGCAGGGTATCTACGAG.

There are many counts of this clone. The CDR3: CASSPAVAASEQFF. CDR3 bases read: TGTGCCAGCTCACCAGCGGTAGCTGCTAGTGAG. V is TRBV18 and J is TRBJ2-1, with D uncertain. The CDR3 end falls 3 residues outside the read, so it is completed with the germline J gene. CDR1 is KGHSH, CDR2 LQKENI, per germline. The CDR3 extends over 14 amino acids. Trimming cost V 2 bases and J 9 bases, with 14 bases left between them.

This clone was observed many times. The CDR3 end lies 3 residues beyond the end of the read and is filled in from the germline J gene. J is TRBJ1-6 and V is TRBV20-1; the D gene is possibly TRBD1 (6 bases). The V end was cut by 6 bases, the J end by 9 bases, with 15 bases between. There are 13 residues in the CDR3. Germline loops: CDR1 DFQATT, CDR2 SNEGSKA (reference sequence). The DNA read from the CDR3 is TGCAGTGCCCAGGGGTTTGGGGGTTCACCC. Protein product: CSAQGFGGSP. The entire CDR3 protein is CSAQGFGGSPLHF.

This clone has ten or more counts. The covered CDR3 bases are TGCGCCAGCAAAGGGACTAGCGGGAGCACAGATACG. It codes for CASKGTSGSTDT. The entire CDR3 reads CASKGTSGSTDTQYF. The chain has TRBV5-1 and TRBJ2-3; 12 bases are shared with TRBD2. Coverage ceases 3 residues before the CDR3 finishes, and the germline J gene fills in the end. V trimming: 6 bases; J trimming: 0 bases; junction bases outside the gene matches: 2. The germline gives CDR1 SGHRS, CDR2 YFSETQ. CDR3 length equals 15 residues.

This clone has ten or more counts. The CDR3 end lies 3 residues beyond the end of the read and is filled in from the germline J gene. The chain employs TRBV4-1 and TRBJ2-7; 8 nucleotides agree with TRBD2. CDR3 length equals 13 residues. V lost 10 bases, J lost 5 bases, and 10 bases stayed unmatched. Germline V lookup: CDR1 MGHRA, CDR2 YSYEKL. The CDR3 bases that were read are TGCGCCACCCGGGGGGGGAAAAAGGACGAG. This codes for CATRGGKKDE. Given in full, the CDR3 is CATRGGKKDEQYF.

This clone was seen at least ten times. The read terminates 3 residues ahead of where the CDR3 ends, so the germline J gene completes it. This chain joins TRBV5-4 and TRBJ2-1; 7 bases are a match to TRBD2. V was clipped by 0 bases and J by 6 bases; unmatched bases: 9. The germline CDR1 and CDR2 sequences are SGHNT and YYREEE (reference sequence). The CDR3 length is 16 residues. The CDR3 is CASSLDRLAEGNEQFF. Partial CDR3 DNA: TGTGCCAGCAGCTTGGATAGGCTAGCGGAGGGCAATGAG.

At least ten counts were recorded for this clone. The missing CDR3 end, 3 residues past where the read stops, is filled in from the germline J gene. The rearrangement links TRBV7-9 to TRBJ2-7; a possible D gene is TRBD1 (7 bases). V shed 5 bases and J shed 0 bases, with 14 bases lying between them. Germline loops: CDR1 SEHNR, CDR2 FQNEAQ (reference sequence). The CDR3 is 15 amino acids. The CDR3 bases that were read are TGTGCCAGCAGCGGAGGGACAGTTCACTCCTACGAG. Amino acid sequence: CASSGGTVHSYE. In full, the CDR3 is CASSGGTVHSYEQYF. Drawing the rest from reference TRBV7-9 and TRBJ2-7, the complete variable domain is DTGVSQNPRHKITKRGQNVTFRCDPISEHNRLYWYRQTLGQGPEFLTYFQNEAQLEKSRLLSDRFSAERPKGSFSTLEIQRTEQGDSAMYLCASSGGTVHSYEQYFGPGTRLTVT.

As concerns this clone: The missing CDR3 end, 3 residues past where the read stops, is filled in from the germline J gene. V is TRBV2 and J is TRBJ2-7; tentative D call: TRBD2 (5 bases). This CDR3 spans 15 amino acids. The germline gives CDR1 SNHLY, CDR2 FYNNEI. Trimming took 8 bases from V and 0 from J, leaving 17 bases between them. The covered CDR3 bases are TGTGCCAGCCAAAAAGGGCTAGCAGACTCCTACGAG. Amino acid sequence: CASQKGLADSYE. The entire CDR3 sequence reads CASQKGLADSYEQYF.

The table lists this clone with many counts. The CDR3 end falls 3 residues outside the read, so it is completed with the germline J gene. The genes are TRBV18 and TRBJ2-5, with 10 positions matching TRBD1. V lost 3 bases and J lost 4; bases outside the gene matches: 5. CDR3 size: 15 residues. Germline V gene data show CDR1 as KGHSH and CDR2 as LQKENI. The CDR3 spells CASSPLGQGRETQYF. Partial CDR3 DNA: TGTGCCAGCTCACCGTTGGGACAGGGGCGAGAGACC.

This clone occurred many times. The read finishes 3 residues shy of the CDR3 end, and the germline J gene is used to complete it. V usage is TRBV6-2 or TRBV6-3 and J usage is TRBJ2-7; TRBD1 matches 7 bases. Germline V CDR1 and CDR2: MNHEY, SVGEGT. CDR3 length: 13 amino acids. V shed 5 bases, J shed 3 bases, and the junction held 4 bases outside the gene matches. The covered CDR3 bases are TGTGCCAGCAGTAACAGGGGCTACTACGAG. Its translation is CASSNRGYYE. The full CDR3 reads CASSNRGYYEQYF.

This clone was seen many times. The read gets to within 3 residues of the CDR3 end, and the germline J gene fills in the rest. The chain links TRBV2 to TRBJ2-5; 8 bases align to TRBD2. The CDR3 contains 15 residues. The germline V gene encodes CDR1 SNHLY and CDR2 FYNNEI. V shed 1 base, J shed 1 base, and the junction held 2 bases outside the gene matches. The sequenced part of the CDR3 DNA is TGTGCCAGCAGTGAAGGGGGGACTAGCCAAGAGACC. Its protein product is CASSEGGTSQET. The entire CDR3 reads CASSEGGTSQETQYF.

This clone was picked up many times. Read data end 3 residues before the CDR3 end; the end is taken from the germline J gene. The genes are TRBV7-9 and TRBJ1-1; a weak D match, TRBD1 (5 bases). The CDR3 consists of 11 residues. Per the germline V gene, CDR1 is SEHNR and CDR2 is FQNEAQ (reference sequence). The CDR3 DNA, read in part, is TGTGCCAGCAGCTCCCAGGGTAGT. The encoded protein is CASSSQGS. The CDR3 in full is CASSSQGSAFF. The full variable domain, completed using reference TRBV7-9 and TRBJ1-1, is DTGVSQNPRHKITKRGQNVTFRCDPISEHNRLYWYRQTLGQGPEFLTYFQNEAQLEKSRLLSDRFSAERPKGSFSTLEIQRTEQGDSAMYLCASSSQGSAFFGQGTRLTVV.